The 29 T cell receptor beta chains below come from one sample, sequenced in a study of blood T cell repertoires in COVID-19. Repertoires were generated with immunoSEQ multiplex PCR, while TCRdb's copy carries only in-frame clones and drops some. The repertoire consists of 9,500 to 15,000 clones, with 80% to 90% occurring once and the leading ten covering around 4%. Specimen: peripheral blood. The receptor source for this set is a woman aged 60-75 years with acute or convalescent COVID-19.

The CDR3 loop reads CASSQGRTGKRSGNTIYF. The CDR3 DNA follows: TGCGCCAGCAGCCAAGGCAGGACAGGGAAACGCTCTGGAAACACCATATATTTT. The V and J genes are TRBV4-1 and TRBJ1-3; TRBD1 aligns across 8 bases. Germline trimming cut 1 base from V and 0 bases from J; bases unmatched to any gene: 8. The CDR3 covers 18 residues. Germline V gene sequence: CDR1 MGHRA, CDR2 YSYEKL.

CDR3 loop: CAWSWRNTGELFF. In DNA form, the CDR3 reads TGTGCCTGGAGTTGGAGGAACACCGGGGAGCTGTTTTTT. V is TRBV30 and J is TRBJ2-2, with unresolved D. Trimming pared 2 bases from V and 1 base from J, leaving 5 bases between. This CDR3 is 13 amino acids long. Looked up from germline, CDR1 is GTSNPN and CDR2 is SVGIG (reference sequence).

The genes are TRBV6-5 and TRBJ2-1, with D maybe TRBD1 (6 bases). This CDR3 contains 15 residues. Per the germline V gene, CDR1 is MNHEY and CDR2 is SVGAGI. With 6 bases removed from V and 5 bases from J, the gap between germline ends came to 17 bases. DNA of the CDR3: TGTGCCAGCAGACACAGGGACCAAGGTAACAATGAGCAGTTCTTC. Protein sequence: CASRHRDQGNNEQFF.

CDR3: CASSYSTLSGNTIYF. The CDR3 DNA reads as TGTGCCAGCAGTTACTCGACACTCTCTGGAAACACCATATATTTT. This chain connects TRBV6-5 to TRBJ1-3; D uncertain. Germline loops: CDR1 MNHEY, CDR2 SVGAGI. Deletions cut 0 bases from V and 0 bases from J, with 6 bases between. The CDR3 sequence is 15 residues long.

The rearrangement links TRBV5-1 to TRBJ1-2, with a possible D match to TRBD1 (6 bases). The length of the CDR3 is 12 residues. In germline, CDR1 is SGHRS, CDR2 YFSETQ. Between the trimmed V and J ends, which lost 4 bases and 5 bases, there was a span of 9 bases. The chain's CDR3 is CASSQGYYGYTF. The CDR3, as DNA: TGCGCCAGCAGCCAGGGGTATTATGGCTACACCTTC. Complete variable domain (other parts from reference TRBV5-1 and TRBJ1-2): KAGVTQTPRYLIKTRGQQVTLSCSPISGHRSVSWYQQTPGQGLQFLFEYFSETQRNKGNFPGRFSGRQFSNSRSEMNVSTLELGDSALYLCASSQGYYGYTFGSGTRLTVV.

The chain recombines TRBV9 with TRBJ1-2; D might be TRBD1 (5 bases). Germline V lookup: CDR1 SGDLS, CDR2 YYNGEE. This CDR3 comprises 18 residues. The V gene lost 3 bases and the J gene lost 6 bases, with 27 bases spanning the gap. For the CDR3, the DNA is TGTGCCAGCAGCGCACCCTTGGGCCGAACGGGGGGGATCCATGGCTACACCTTC. This codes for CASSAPLGRTGGIHGYTF.

CDR3 bases: TGTGCCAGCAGCATGCCGGGACACCAGCATTTT. Translating gives CASSMPGHQHF. The rearrangement joins TRBV9 to TRBJ1-5, with D possibly matching TRBD1 (6 bases). The CDR3 is 11 residues long. CDR1 is SGDLS, CDR2 YYNGEE, per germline. Trimming removed 4 bases from V and 12 bases from J, with 11 bases in between.

The gene calls are TRBV19 and TRBJ1-2; D not resolved. The length of the CDR3 is 15 residues. V was clipped by 5 bases and J by 2 bases, with 15 bases between them. CDR1 is LNHDA, CDR2 SQIVND, per germline (reference sequence). Here the CDR3 DNA reads TGTGCCAGTAGTCTTTTGGGAGTTAAGAACTATGGCTACACCTTC. It is translated as CASSLLGVKNYGYTF.

This chain links TRBV6-6 with TRBJ2-3; 12 bases are a match to TRBD2. Per germline, CDR1 MNHNY and CDR2 SVGAGI (reference sequence). J lost 4 bases, V lost 5 bases, and 10 bases had no gene match. This CDR3 has 17 residues. The CDR3 region is CASSPGTSGLRADTQYF. DNA for the CDR3: TGTGCCAGCAGTCCCGGGACTAGCGGGCTGAGGGCAGATACGCAGTATTTT.

For the CDR3, the DNA is TGTGCCAGTAGCGGGTATGGCTACACCTTC. Translating it yields CASSGYGYTF. V and J are TRBV19 and TRBJ1-2, with unresolved D. Per germline, CDR1 LNHDA and CDR2 SQIVND (reference sequence). This CDR3 is 10 amino acids long. Trimming left V 6 bases short and J 5 bases short, with 4 bases between.

The chain carries TRBV9 and TRBJ1-1; D perhaps matches TRBD1 (5 bases). Germline V gene sequence: CDR1 SGDLS, CDR2 YYNGEE. This CDR3 has 12 amino acids. V was shortened by 0 bases and J by 6 bases, with 6 bases between the two germline ends. Here the CDR3 DNA reads TGTGCCAGCAGCGTAGCGGGGGCTGAAGCTTTCTTT. Translation gives CASSVAGAEAFF.

V usage is TRBV6-5 and J usage is TRBJ1-1, with 8 positions matching TRBD1. The CDR3 consists of 15 residues. Germline assignment: CDR1 MNHEY and CDR2 SVGAGI. The junction had 7 bases not matched to a gene; V was cut back by 1 base and J by 6 bases. CDR3 in amino acids: CASSYLGQEVAEAFF. CDR3 nucleotides: TGTGCCAGCAGTTACTTGGGACAGGAGGTCGCTGAAGCTTTCTTT.

This clone was detected only a few times. The rearrangement joins TRBV27 to TRBJ2-1; TRBD2 aligns across 13 bases. The junction had 18 bases not matched to a gene; V was cut back by 4 bases and J by 0 bases. The CDR3 runs 22 residues. Looked up from germline, CDR1 is MNHEY and CDR2 is SMNVEV (reference sequence). The DNA of the CDR3 is TGTGCCAGCAGTTCGATCTGGATTAGGACTAGCGGGGGTTTAAGCTCCTACAATGAGCAGTTCTTC. It yields the protein CASSSIWIRTSGGLSSYNEQFF.

The rearrangement links TRBV5-1 to TRBJ2-3; the match to TRBD2 covers 8 bases. Germline CDR1 and CDR2: SGHRS and YFSETQ. The trim removed 4 bases at V and 5 bases at J, leaving 6 bases unmatched. The length of the CDR3 is 14 residues. This chain's CDR3 is CASSTGLGVDTQYF. The CDR3 coding sequence is TGCGCCAGCAGCACGGGACTAGGAGTAGATACGCAGTATTTT. Full variable domain (remainder filled in from reference TRBV5-1 and TRBJ2-3): KAGVTQTPRYLIKTRGQQVTLSCSPISGHRSVSWYQQTPGQGLQFLFEYFSETQRNKGNFPGRFSGRQFSNSRSEMNVSTLELGDSALYLCASSTGLGVDTQYFGPGTRLTVL.

The genes are TRBV5-4 and TRBJ2-3; 10 positions agree with TRBD2. Germline loops: CDR1 SGHNT, CDR2 YYREEE (reference sequence). With V trimmed by 0 bases and J by 2 bases, 6 bases remained unmatched. There are 17 residues in the CDR3. The CDR3 bases are TGTGCCAGCAGCTTGGCCGGACTAGCGGCCCTCACAGATACGCAGTATTTT. This translates into CASSLAGLAALTDTQYF.

The rearrangement joins TRBV3-1 (or the pseudogene TRBV3-2) to TRBJ1-2; 9 bases line up with TRBD1. Per germline, CDR1 LGHDT and CDR2 YNNKEL (reference sequence). The ends lost 5 bases at V and 7 bases at J; junction bases unmatched: 5. The CDR3 length is 13 residues. This chain's CDR3 is CASSFSDRGGYTF. CDR3 nucleotide sequence: TGTGCCAGCAGCTTCTCGGACAGGGGTGGCTACACCTTC.

This chain links TRBV7-9 with TRBJ1-5; unclear D gene. V shed 3 bases and J shed 7 bases, with 13 bases lying between them. The CDR3 spans 14 residues. CDR1 SEHNR and CDR2 FQNEAQ come from the germline V gene (reference sequence). CDR3 region: CASSFGGVRQPQHF. The CDR3 DNA is TGTGCCAGCAGCTTCGGCGGAGTCCGGCAGCCCCAGCATTTT.

The chain is built from TRBV7-9 and TRBJ1-4, with D unclear. The V end was cut by 3 bases, the J end by 8 bases, with 7 bases between. From germline, CDR1 is SEHNR and CDR2 FQNEAQ (reference sequence). The CDR3 has 12 residues. The CDR3 nucleotides are TGTGCCAGCAGCTTGTCCGGGGAAAAACTGTTTTTT. It encodes CASSLSGEKLFF.

The rearrangement links TRBV7-7 to TRBJ1-5; weak D call: TRBD1 (5 bases). Germline V gene data show CDR1 as SSHAT and CDR2 as FNYEAQ (reference sequence). The CDR3 is made up of 17 amino acids. V was shortened by 2 bases and J by 7 bases, with 21 bases between the two germline ends. CDR3 sequence reads: CASSLIQSGDGGQPQHF. CDR3 nucleotide sequence: TGTGCCAGCAGCTTAATCCAATCGGGGGATGGAGGACAGCCCCAGCATTTT.

For the CDR3, the DNA is TGCAGCGTTGAAGATCCCAGGCTCACCGGGGAGCTGTTTTTT. Translated, it gives CSVEDPRLTGELFF. The chain uses TRBV29-1 and TRBJ2-2; D is unclear. The CDR3 is made up of 14 amino acids. Between the trimmed V and J ends, which lost 0 bases and 4 bases, there was a span of 9 bases. CDR1 SQVTM and CDR2 ANQGSEA come from the germline V gene.

V gene TRBV5-1 combines with J gene TRBJ2-1; 8 nucleotides agree with TRBD2. Trimming cost V 5 bases and J 0 bases; bases outside gene matches: 4. This CDR3 region has 15 residues. The germline gives CDR1 SGHRS, CDR2 YFSETQ. CDR3 coding DNA: TGCGCCAGCAGTCCGAGCGGGGGCTCCTACAATGAGCAGTTCTTC. Its protein product is CASSPSGGSYNEQFF. The variable domain in full, completed from reference TRBV5-1 and TRBJ2-1, reads KAGVTQTPRYLIKTRGQQVTLSCSPISGHRSVSWYQQTPGQGLQFLFEYFSETQRNKGNFPGRFSGRQFSNSRSEMNVSTLELGDSALYLCASSPSGGSYNEQFFGPGTRLTVL.

The CDR3 DNA is TGCAGTGCTAGTTTTCTTAACACTGAAGCTTTCTTT. Amino acids: CSASFLNTEAFF. The rearrangement links TRBV20-1 to TRBJ1-1; D unclear. This CDR3 has 12 residues. V was trimmed by 3 bases and J by 2 bases, leaving 7 bases between them. Germline CDR1 reads DFQATT; CDR2 reads SNEGSKA (reference sequence).

The V and J genes are TRBV6-5 and TRBJ1-6; TRBD1 agrees at 7 bases. V gave up 6 bases and J gave up 6 bases; unmatched junction bases: 8. Germline-derived CDR1 and CDR2 are MNHEY and SVGAGI. The CDR3 has 15 amino acids. The DNA for the CDR3 is TGTGCCAGCAGGCTGGACAGGTCTCTTAATTCACCCCTCCACTTT. Its translation is CASRLDRSLNSPLHF.

The chain has TRBV4-1 and TRBJ2-1, with 10 bases identical to TRBD2. The CDR3 has 17 residues. Germline loops: CDR1 MGHRA, CDR2 YSYEKL. The ends lost 4 bases at V and 3 bases at J; junction bases unmatched: 9. This CDR3 is CASSPRTSGTYYNEQFF. The CDR3 DNA reads as TGCGCCAGCAGCCCCCGGACTAGCGGCACTTACTACAATGAGCAGTTCTTC.

The sample holds a few counts of this clone. The V and J genes are TRBV6-2 or TRBV6-3 and TRBJ1-2; the match to TRBD1 covers 8 bases. Germline V gene data show CDR1 as MNHEY and CDR2 as SVGEGT. Germline trimming cut 6 bases from V and 2 bases from J; bases unmatched to any gene: 11. This CDR3 contains 16 residues. The CDR3 here is CASSNEDREWNYGYTF. The CDR3 bases are TGTGCCAGCAGCAACGAGGACAGGGAGTGGAACTATGGCTACACCTTC.

V and J are TRBV7-9 and TRBJ2-3; 8 bases line up with TRBD1. There are 19 residues in the CDR3. Looked up from germline, CDR1 is SEHNR and CDR2 is FQNEAQ (reference sequence). Losses at the gene ends were 4 bases for V and 4 bases for J; bases not matched to a gene: 19. In DNA form, the CDR3 reads TGTGCCAGCAGCTCGATACATGGCGGACAGGGATTGAGCGCAGATACGCAGTATTTT. Its translation: CASSSIHGGQGLSADTQYF.

CDR3 sequence: CASSLAGPTEAFF. CDR3 nucleotide sequence: TGTGCCAGCAGTCTCGCAGGGCCCACTGAAGCTTTCTTT. The chain has TRBV6-5 and TRBJ1-1; D perhaps matches TRBD1 (5 bases). V lost 5 bases and J 4 bases, leaving 11 bases between the germline ends. CDR3 length: 13 amino acids. CDR1 and CDR2 (germline): MNHEY, SVGAGI.

This clone was detected only a few times. The rearrangement joins TRBV7-9 to TRBJ1-1; D remains unclear. Germline V gene sequence: CDR1 SEHNR, CDR2 FQNEAQ (reference sequence). Trimming stripped 6 bases from V and 0 bases from J, with 8 bases between. The CDR3 length is 13 residues. In DNA, the CDR3 is TGTGCCAGCAGTTATAATTTGAACACTGAAGCTTTCTTT. This encodes CASSYNLNTEAFF.

This chain uses TRBV5-1 with TRBJ1-2, with no clear D. The germline CDR1 and CDR2 sequences are SGHRS and YFSETQ. The CDR3 covers 13 residues. V gave up 4 bases and J gave up 6 bases, with 13 bases separating them. CDR3 sequence reads: CASSEGNGDGYTF. The CDR3 nucleotides are TGCGCCAGCAGCGAGGGTAATGGAGATGGCTACACCTTC.